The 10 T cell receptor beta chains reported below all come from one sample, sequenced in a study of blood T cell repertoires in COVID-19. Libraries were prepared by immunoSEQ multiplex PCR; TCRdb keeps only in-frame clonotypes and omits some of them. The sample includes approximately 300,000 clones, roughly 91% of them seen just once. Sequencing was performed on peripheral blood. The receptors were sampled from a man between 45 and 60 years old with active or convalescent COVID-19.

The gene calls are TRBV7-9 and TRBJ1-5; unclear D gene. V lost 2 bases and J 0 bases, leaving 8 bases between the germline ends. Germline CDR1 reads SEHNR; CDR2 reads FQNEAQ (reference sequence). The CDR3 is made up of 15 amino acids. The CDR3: CASSLRHNSNQPQHF. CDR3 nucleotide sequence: TGTGCCAGCAGCTTACGACATAATAGCAATCAGCCCCAGCATTTT.

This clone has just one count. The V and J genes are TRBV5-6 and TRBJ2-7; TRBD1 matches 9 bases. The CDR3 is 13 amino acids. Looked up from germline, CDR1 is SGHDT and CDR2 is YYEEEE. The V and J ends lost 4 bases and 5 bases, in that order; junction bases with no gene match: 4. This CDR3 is CASSRTGVDEQYF. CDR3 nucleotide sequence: TGTGCCAGCAGCCGGACAGGGGTCGACGAGCAGTACTTC.

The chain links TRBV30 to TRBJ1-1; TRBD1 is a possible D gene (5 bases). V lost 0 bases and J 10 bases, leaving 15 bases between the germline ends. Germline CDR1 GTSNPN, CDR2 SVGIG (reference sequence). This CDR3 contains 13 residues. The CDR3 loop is CAWSVGPGGGAFF. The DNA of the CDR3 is TGTGCCTGGAGTGTCGGTCCCGGGGGGGGAGCTTTCTTT. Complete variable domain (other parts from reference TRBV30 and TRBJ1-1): SQTIHQWPATLVQPVGSPLSLECTVEGTSNPNLYWYRQAAGRGLQLLFYSVGIGQISSEVPQNLSASRPQDRQFILSSKKLLLSDSGFYLCAWSVGPGGGAFFGQGTRLTVV.

Here the CDR3 reads CAWSRDGDQPQHF. The CDR3 DNA reads as TGTGCCTGGAGTCGTGACGGGGATCAGCCCCAGCATTTT. V and J are TRBV30 and TRBJ1-5; D not certain. This CDR3 spans 13 amino acids. CDR1 and CDR2 from the germline V gene are GTSNPN and SVGIG (reference sequence). Trimming took off 2 bases at V and 5 bases at J, with 10 bases between the two ends.

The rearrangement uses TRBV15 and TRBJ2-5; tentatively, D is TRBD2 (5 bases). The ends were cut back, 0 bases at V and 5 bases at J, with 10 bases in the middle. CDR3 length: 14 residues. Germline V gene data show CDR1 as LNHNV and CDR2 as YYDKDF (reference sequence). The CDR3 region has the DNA TGTGCCACCAGCAGAGATAGAGGGTTGGAGACCCAGTACTTC. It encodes CATSRDRGLETQYF.

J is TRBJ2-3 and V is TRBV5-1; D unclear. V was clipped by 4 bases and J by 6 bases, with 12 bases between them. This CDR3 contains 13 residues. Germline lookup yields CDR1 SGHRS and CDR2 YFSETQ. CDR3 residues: CASSVQSPDTQYF. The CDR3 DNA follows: TGCGCCAGCAGCGTGCAGTCCCCCGATACGCAGTATTTT.

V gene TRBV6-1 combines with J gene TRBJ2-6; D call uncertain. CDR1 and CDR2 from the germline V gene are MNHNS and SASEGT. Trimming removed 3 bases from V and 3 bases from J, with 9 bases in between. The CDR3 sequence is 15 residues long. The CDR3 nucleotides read TGTGCCAGCAGTGATGAGGCAAGTGGGGCCAACGTCCTGACTTTC. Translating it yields CASSDEASGANVLTF.

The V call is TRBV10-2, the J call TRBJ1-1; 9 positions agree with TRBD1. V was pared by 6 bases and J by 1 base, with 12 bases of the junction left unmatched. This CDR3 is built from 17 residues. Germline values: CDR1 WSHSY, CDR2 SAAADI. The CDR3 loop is CASSGQGRKRGNTEAFF. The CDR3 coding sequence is TGCGCCAGCAGCGGACAGGGGAGGAAGCGAGGGAACACTGAAGCTTTCTTT.

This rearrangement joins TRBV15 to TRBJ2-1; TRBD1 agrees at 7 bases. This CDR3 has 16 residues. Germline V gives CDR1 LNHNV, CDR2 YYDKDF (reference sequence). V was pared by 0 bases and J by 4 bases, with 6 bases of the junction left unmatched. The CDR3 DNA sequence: TGTGCCACCAGCAGAGATCAAAACAGGGGTTACAATGAGCAGTTCTTC. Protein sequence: CATSRDQNRGYNEQFF.

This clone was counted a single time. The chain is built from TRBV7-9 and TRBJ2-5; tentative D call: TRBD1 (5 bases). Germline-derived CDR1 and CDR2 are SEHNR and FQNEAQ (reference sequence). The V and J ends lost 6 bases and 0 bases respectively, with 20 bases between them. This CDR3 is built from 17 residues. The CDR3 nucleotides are TGTGCCAGCAGTCCACGGTCGGGCAGGGCCGACCAAGAGACCCAGTACTTC. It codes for CASSPRSGRADQETQYF.